These 24 T cell receptor beta chains share one sample of origin, sequenced in a study of CD8 T cells in Susac syndrome. Random hexamers primed reverse transcription of about 0.45 to 1 ug RNA. TCRdb fed the immunoSEQ multiplex PCR reads into MiXCR, producing one record per CDR3 protein. This table has 130,000 or so distinct CDR3 sequences, 80% appearing once. The material sequenced was CD8+ T cells from PBMCs. These receptors were obtained from a human donor with multiple sclerosis.

On this clonotype: A junction boundary mismatches the germline segment, possibly from a read error. This chain links TRBV27 with TRBJ2-7; D perhaps matches TRBD2 (6 bases). Germline CDR1 and CDR2: MNHEY and SMNVEV (reference sequence). This CDR3 spans 13 amino acids. CDR3 bases: TGTGCCAGCGCTTGGGACTCCTCCCACGAGCAGTACTTC. Amino acids: CASAWDSSHEQYF.

Only a few counts were recorded for this clonotype. The V gene is TRBV6-5, the J gene TRBJ2-1; tentatively, D is TRBD1 (6 bases). Trimming took off 1 base at V and 3 bases at J, with 10 bases between the two ends. The CDR3 contains 15 residues. Germline V gives CDR1 MNHEY, CDR2 SVGAGI. DNA of the CDR3: TGTGCCAGCAGTTACTTGGGACAAGACTACAATGAGCAGTTCTTC. Protein: CASSYLGQDYNEQFF.

The chain links TRBV11-1 to TRBJ2-4, with D perhaps TRBD1 (6 bases). CDR3 size: 21 residues. Germline CDR1 and CDR2: SGHAT and FQDESV (reference sequence). V shed 2 bases and J shed 0 bases, with 26 bases lying between them. CDR3 residues: CASSLLSWQGKDLGAKNIQYF. The CDR3 nucleotides read TGTGCCAGCAGCTTATTATCGTGGCAGGGGAAAGATTTGGGAGCCAAAAACATTCAGTACTTC. The variable domain in full, completed from reference TRBV11-1 and TRBJ2-4, reads EAEVAQSPRYKITEKSQAVAFWCDPISGHATLYWYRQILGQGPELLVQFQDESVVDDSQLPKDRFSAERLKGVDSTLKIQPAELGDSAMYLCASSLLSWQGKDLGAKNIQYFGAGTRLSVL.

The chain uses TRBV24-1 and TRBJ2-1, with 10 bases fitting TRBD2. The CDR3 covers 16 residues. The germline gives CDR1 KGHDR, CDR2 SFDVKD. The V gene end was trimmed by 4 bases and the J gene end by 6 bases; junction bases not matched to a gene: 8. The CDR3 reads CATSEKLAGLSNEQFF. CDR3 nucleotides: TGTGCCACCAGTGAAAAACTAGCGGGGCTAAGCAATGAGCAGTTCTTC.

This clonotype has just a few counts. One end of the junction does not line up with germline, which may come from a read error. V is TRBV6-2 or TRBV6-3 and J is TRBJ2-3; tentative D call: TRBD2 (6 bases). Germline V gene data show CDR1 as MNHEY and CDR2 as SVGEGT. This CDR3 region has 12 residues. CDR3 DNA sequence: TGTGGCAGCGGGTCAAGCACAGATACGCAGTATTTT. This encodes CGSGSSTDTQYF.

The chain is built from TRBV19 and TRBJ2-2; no reliable D call. Germline lookup yields CDR1 LNHDA and CDR2 SQIVND (reference sequence). V was pared by 6 bases and J by 4 bases, with 15 bases between. This CDR3 spans 15 amino acids. CDR3 in DNA: TGTGCCAGTAGCTTCGGCTCCCGGGCCACCGGGGAGCTGTTTTTT. The encoded protein is CASSFGSRATGELFF.

The chain uses TRBV7-9 and TRBJ2-1; no reliable D call. Trimming pared 1 base from V and 12 bases from J, leaving 10 bases between. This CDR3 has 12 residues. The germline V gene has CDR1 SEHNR and CDR2 FQNEAQ (reference sequence). CDR3 in amino acids: CASSLVGGGQFF. For the CDR3, the DNA is TGTGCCAGCAGCTTAGTGGGTGGTGGGCAGTTCTTC. The variable domain in full, with the rest retrieved from reference TRBV7-9 and TRBJ2-1, is DTGVSQNPRHKITKRGQNVTFRCDPISEHNRLYWYRQTLGQGPEFLTYFQNEAQLEKSRLLSDRFSAERPKGSFSTLEIQRTEQGDSAMYLCASSLVGGGQFFGPGTRLTVL.

The genes are TRBV25-1 and TRBJ1-4; the D gene is possibly TRBD1 (6 bases). Germline CDR1 reads MGHDK; CDR2 reads SYGVNS. The CDR3 spans 14 residues. Trimming took off 3 bases at V and 6 bases at J, with 11 bases between the two ends. The CDR3 sequence is CASSETGGDEKLFF. Written as DNA, the CDR3 is TGTGCCAGCAGTGAGACAGGAGGGGATGAAAAACTGTTTTTT.

The chain employs TRBV19 and TRBJ1-1; D gene ambiguous. From germline, CDR1 is LNHDA and CDR2 SQIVND (reference sequence). CDR3 size: 13 residues. V was cut by 7 bases and J by 4 bases, with 13 bases left in between. CDR3 loop: CASKDVGITEAFF. In DNA, the CDR3 is TGTGCCAGTAAAGACGTAGGGATCACTGAAGCTTTCTTT.

This sequence joins TRBV4-1 and TRBJ2-3; no clear D. The V and J ends lost 2 bases and 2 bases respectively, with 5 bases between them. The CDR3 is 13 residues long. Germline CDR1 is MGHRA and CDR2 is YSYEKL. CDR3 sequence (DNA): TGCGCCAGCAGCCAATTATCCACAGATACGCAGTATTTT. Translated: CASSQLSTDTQYF.

The V gene is TRBV13, the J gene TRBJ2-3, with D perhaps matching TRBD2 (6 bases). V lost 7 bases and J lost 6, with 11 bases in between. This CDR3 spans 12 amino acids. Germline V gene sequence: CDR1 PRHDT, CDR2 FYEKMQ (reference sequence). The CDR3 reads CASTWGVDTQYF. CDR3 in DNA: TGTGCCAGCACCTGGGGGGTGGATACGCAGTATTTT.

This clonotype came up once. Written as DNA, the CDR3 is TGTGCCAGTAGTATAGGGGAGACTGAAGCTTTCTTT. As protein: CASSIGETEAFF. The chain couples TRBV19 to TRBJ1-1; D gene ambiguous. V shed 1 base and J shed 5 bases, with 5 bases lying between them. The V gene's germline CDR1 is LNHDA and CDR2 SQIVND (reference sequence). The CDR3 is 12 residues long. Complete variable domain (other parts from reference TRBV19 and TRBJ1-1): DGGITQSPKYLFRKEGQNVTLSCEQNLNHDAMYWYRQDPGQGLRLIYYSQIVNDFQKGDIAEGYSVSREKKESFPLTVTSAQKNPTAFYLCASSIGETEAFFGQGTRLTVV.

The CDR3 DNA reads as TGCAGTGCTAGGGAATACGGCCTGGCGCCGGACAGCAATCAGCCCCAGCATTTT. This gives the protein CSAREYGLAPDSNQPQHF. V gene TRBV20-1 combines with J gene TRBJ1-5; D gene unclear. Germline loops: CDR1 DFQATT, CDR2 SNEGSKA (reference sequence). The CDR3 covers 18 residues. V lost 3 bases, J lost 1 base, and 22 bases lay in between.

The chain recombines TRBV28 with TRBJ1-1; D perhaps matches TRBD1 (6 bases). This CDR3 comprises 13 residues. The germline V gene has CDR1 MDHEN and CDR2 SYDVKM. Trimming pared 4 bases from V and 6 bases from J, leaving 12 bases between. The CDR3, as DNA: TGTGCCAGCAGTTCCGACAGGCCCGCTGAAGCTTTCTTT. This codes for CASSSDRPAEAFF.

This clonotype was recorded only once. The chain combines TRBV13 with TRBJ2-1; 8 bases match TRBD1. The CDR3 loop spans 15 amino acids. Germline CDR1 PRHDT, CDR2 FYEKMQ (reference sequence). J gave up 0 bases and V 5 bases, and 3 bases lay outside the gene matches. This CDR3 reads CASSTDRDSYNEQFF. The CDR3 DNA is TGTGCCAGCAGCACGGACAGGGACTCCTACAATGAGCAGTTCTTC.

The rearrangement joins TRBV9 to TRBJ2-5; D not certain. V dropped 2 bases and J dropped 5 bases, with 13 bases sitting between them. Per the germline V gene, CDR1 is SGDLS and CDR2 is YYNGEE. This CDR3 contains 14 residues. CDR3 residues: CASSVEDLPETQYF. CDR3 coding DNA: TGTGCCAGCAGCGTCGAAGATCTACCGGAGACCCAGTACTTC.

V usage is TRBV12-3 or TRBV12-4 and J usage is TRBJ2-5, with no clear D. The germline V and J ends were trimmed by 4 bases and 7 bases, with 19 bases remaining between them. The CDR3 totals 15 residues. The chain's CDR3 is CASSYPTSSFGTQYF. DNA of the CDR3: TGTGCCAGCAGTTACCCCACGTCGAGTTTCGGGACCCAGTACTTC.

This sequence joins TRBV12-3 or TRBV12-4 and TRBJ2-1; 7 positions match TRBD2. The CDR3 has 11 residues. The J segment lost 13 bases and the V segment lost 3 bases, leaving 3 bases of the junction unmatched. The CDR3 region has the DNA TGTGCCAGCAGTTTGAGCGGGGACCAGTTCTTC. Its protein product is CASSLSGDQFF.

The chain recombines TRBV7-3 with TRBJ2-1; 8 nucleotides line up with TRBD2. V dropped 0 bases and J dropped 5; count of bases not matched to a gene: 0. The CDR3 is 14 residues long. Germline-derived CDR1 and CDR2 are SGHTA and FQGTGA. DNA for the CDR3: TGTGCCAGCAGCTTAACTAGCGGGAACAATGAGCAGTTCTTC. Its translation: CASSLTSGNNEQFF.

The chain carries TRBV9 and TRBJ2-2, with 14 nucleotides matching TRBD2. V shed 6 bases, J shed 0 bases, and the junction held 4 bases outside the gene matches. This CDR3 region has 17 residues. CDR1 and CDR2 (germline): SGDLS, YYNGEE. CDR3 DNA sequence: TGTGCCAGCACGGGACTAGCGGGGGCTACGAACACCGGGGAGCTGTTTTTT. This encodes CASTGLAGATNTGELFF.

The chain employs TRBV21-1 and TRBJ1-5. TRBV21-1 is annotated as a pseudogene. The CDR3 is 14 amino acids. As DNA, the CDR3 is TGTGCCAGCGGGGGACCAGCGGGCAATCAGCCCCAGCATTTT. Its translation: CASGGPAGNQPQHF.

This clonotype has only one observation. The genes are TRBV5-1 and TRBJ2-5, with 8 bases fitting TRBD1. Germline V gene lookup returns CDR1 SGHRS and CDR2 YFSETQ. The CDR3 is made up of 16 amino acids. V gave up 4 bases and J gave up 7 bases; unmatched junction bases: 15. CDR3 protein: CASSRTLDREIVTQYF. As DNA, the CDR3 is TGCGCCAGCAGCCGCACGTTGGACAGGGAGATTGTGACCCAGTACTTC. Supplemented by reference TRBV5-1 and TRBJ2-5, the full variable domain reads KAGVTQTPRYLIKTRGQQVTLSCSPISGHRSVSWYQQTPGQGLQFLFEYFSETQRNKGNFPGRFSGRQFSNSRSEMNVSTLELGDSALYLCASSRTLDREIVTQYFGPGTRLLVL.

This chain joins TRBV30 and TRBJ1-2; D gene uncertain. CDR3 length: 12 amino acids. Germline V CDR1 and CDR2: GTSNPN, SVGIG (reference sequence). Trimming took 0 bases from V and 7 from J, leaving 9 bases between them. The CDR3 nucleotides read TGTGCCTGGAGTGTAGGCGGGGTTGGCTACACCTTC. Translated: CAWSVGGVGYTF.

This chain links TRBV29-1 with TRBJ2-3; TRBD2 might be the D (6 bases). Germline values: CDR1 SQVTM, CDR2 ANQGSEA. The CDR3 is 14 residues long. Trimming took 3 bases from V and 0 from J, leaving 10 bases between them. The CDR3 protein is CSVDRGTSTDTQYF. DNA for the CDR3: TGCAGCGTTGATCGGGGGACTAGCACAGATACGCAGTATTTT.